Sequencing of this T cell receptor (beta chain) was carried out in a study of blood T cells in healthy people across ages. This clonotype was seen a few times. Antigen specificity is unknown. Study results and limitations: TCR beta diversity per million T cells fell roughly linearly with age.

The authors ran a second PCR of about 6 to 11 cycles using a sample-barcoded 5' primer and a J-beta primer mix. TCRdb reprocessed the 5' RACE reads via MiXCR and lists one record per CDR3 protein. Of about 1.5 million distinct CDR3 sequences listed, about 43% are singletons. V was shortened by 8 bases and J by 2 bases, with 14 bases between the two germline ends. This CDR3 contains 14 residues. Germline-derived CDR1 and CDR2 are SGHTA and FQGNSA. Material for sequencing was blood. The chain has TRBV7-2 and TRBJ2-3, with D perhaps matching TRBD1 (6 bases). The sequence was collected from a woman younger than 30 in good health. CDR3 amino acids: CASLTGLTTDTQYF. The CDR3 DNA follows: TGTGCCAGCCTCACAGGGCTGACCACAGATACGCAGTATTTT. Using reference TRBV7-2 and TRBJ2-3 for the parts outside the CDR3, the full variable domain is GAGVSQSPSNKVTEKGKDVELRCDPISGHTALYWYRQSLGQGLEFLIYFQGNSAPDKSGLPSDRFSAERTGGSVSTLTIQRTQQEDSAVYLCASLTGLTTDTQYFGPGTRLTVL.